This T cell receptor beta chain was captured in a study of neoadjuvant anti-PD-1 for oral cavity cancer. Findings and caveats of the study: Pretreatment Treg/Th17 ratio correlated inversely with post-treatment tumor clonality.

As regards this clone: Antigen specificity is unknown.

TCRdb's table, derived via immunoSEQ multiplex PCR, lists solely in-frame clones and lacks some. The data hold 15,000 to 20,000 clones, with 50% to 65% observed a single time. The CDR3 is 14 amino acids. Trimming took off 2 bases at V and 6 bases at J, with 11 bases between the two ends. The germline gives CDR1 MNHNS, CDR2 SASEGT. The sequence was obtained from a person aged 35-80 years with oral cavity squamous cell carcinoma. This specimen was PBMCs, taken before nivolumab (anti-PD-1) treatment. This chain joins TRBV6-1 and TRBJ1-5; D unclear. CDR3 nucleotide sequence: TGTGCCAGCAGTGAACTCGGGGTTGGTCAGCCCCAGCATTTT. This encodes CASSELGVGQPQHF.